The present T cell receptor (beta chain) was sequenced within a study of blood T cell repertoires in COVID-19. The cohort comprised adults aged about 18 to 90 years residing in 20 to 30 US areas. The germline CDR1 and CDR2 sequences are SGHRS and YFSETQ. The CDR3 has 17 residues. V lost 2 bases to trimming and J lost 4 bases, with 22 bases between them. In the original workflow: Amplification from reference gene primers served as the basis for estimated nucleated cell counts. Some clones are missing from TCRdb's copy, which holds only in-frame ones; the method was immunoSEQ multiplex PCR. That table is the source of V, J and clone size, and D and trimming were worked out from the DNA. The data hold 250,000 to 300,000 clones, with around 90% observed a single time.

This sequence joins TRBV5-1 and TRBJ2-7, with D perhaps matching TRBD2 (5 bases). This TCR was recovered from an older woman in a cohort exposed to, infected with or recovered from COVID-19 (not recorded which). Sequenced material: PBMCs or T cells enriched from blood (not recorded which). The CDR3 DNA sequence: TGCGCCAGCAGCTTTCCGGAATTCGGGGTAAGAGGGTACGAGCAGTACTTC. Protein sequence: CASSFPEFGVRGYEQYF.